This T cell receptor (beta chain) was profiled in a study of CXCR3-negative and CXCR3-positive naive CD8 T cells. Points from the study as a whole: Naive CXCR3-negative and CXCR3-positive cells had similar TRBV-TRBJ usage; memory differed. Diversity was high in both naive subsets and much lower in memory cells. For the naive subsets, surface CD5 was similar, and TCR strength was inferred from TRB CDR3 properties. Naive cells that were CXCR3-positive had more hydrophobic TRB CDR3s (compared with CXCR3-negative naive cells).

Germline V gives CDR1 LNHDA, CDR2 SQIVND (reference sequence). The CDR3 consists of 13 residues. 5' RACE with UMI labels generated the TRB cDNA libraries. TCRdb re-called the 5' RACE reads, yielding one record per CDR3 amino acid sequence without DNA. The sample has approximately 88,000 distinct CDR3 sequences; the top ten hold less than 0.6%. A word on this clonotype: What it binds is unknown.

V and J are TRBV19 and TRBJ2-5; TCRdb names TRBD1, which stays unverified in the absence of DNA. The receptor's source is a human donor in good health. Some clones in this sample may be carry-over from other donors' samples. The sample consisted of naive CXCR3+ CD8+ T cells from blood. Subset reported: CD45RO-CCR7+CD27+CD95- naive CD8+ T cells expressing CXCR3 (TNR3+). CDR3 protein: CASSPAPQETQYF.